A single sample is the source of the 27 T cell receptor beta chains below, sequenced in a study of Graves' ophthalmopathy and Graves' hyperthyroidism. The authors amplified TCR beta CDR3 regions from RNA transcripts. HTBI-primed first-round RT-PCR preceded second-round multiplex PCR. One entry per CDR3 protein results from TCRdb running MiXCR on the multiplex PCR reads. Of about 370,000 distinct CDR3 sequences in the sample, approximately 18% were seen once. The specimen sequenced was peripheral blood. The source is an adult woman with stable Graves' hyperthyroidism.

In its sample, this clonotype was seen many times. The chain has TRBV19 and TRBJ1-5; D remains ambiguous. Deletions cut 3 bases from V and 5 bases from J, with 11 bases between. The CDR3 sequence is 14 residues long. The V gene's germline CDR1 is LNHDA and CDR2 SQIVND (reference sequence). CDR3 protein: CASSIPTRDQPQHF. In DNA form, the CDR3 reads TGTGCCAGTAGTATCCCCACCCGGGATCAGCCCCAGCATTTT.

This chain joins TRBV12-3 or TRBV12-4 and TRBJ2-7, with 9 bases that match TRBD2. The CDR3 runs 16 residues. Germline trimming cut 6 bases from V and 4 bases from J; bases unmatched to any gene: 13. Here the CDR3 DNA reads TGTGCCAGCAGGACTAGCGGACAGATCTGGGGGTACGAGCAGTACTTC. It codes for CASRTSGQIWGYEQYF.

The sample holds many counts of this clonotype. The chain uses TRBV4-1 and TRBJ1-1; TRBD1 matches at 7 bases. From germline, CDR1 is MGHRA and CDR2 YSYEKL. This CDR3 region has 17 residues. J lost 6 bases, V lost 1 base, and 14 bases had no gene match. The CDR3 region has the DNA TGCGCCAGCAGCCAAGTGATGGACAGGAGGGTAGGTTCTGAAGCTTTCTTT. This sequence encodes CASSQVMDRRVGSEAFF.

This clonotype occurred many times. The chain has TRBV6-1 and TRBJ2-7; unclear D gene. The CDR3 is 16 residues long. Germline CDR1 is MNHNS and CDR2 is SASEGT. V lost 4 bases to trimming and J lost 1 base, with 17 bases between them. DNA for the CDR3: TGTGCCAGCAGTGCAAAAGGGCGTACTTGGTCCTACGAGCAGTACTTC. Its translation: CASSAKGRTWSYEQYF.

The CDR3, as DNA: TGTGCTAGTGGTTTGACAGGTATGCCTAGCACAGATACGCAGTATTTT. This translates into CASGLTGMPSTDTQYF. The chain links TRBV12-5 to TRBJ2-3; the D gene is possibly TRBD1 (5 bases). The CDR3 consists of 16 residues. Per the germline V gene, CDR1 is LGHNT and CDR2 is FRNRAP. V gave up 2 bases and J gave up 0 bases, with 12 bases separating them.

The table lists this clonotype with many counts. The gene calls are TRBV15 and TRBJ2-6; unclear D gene. The length of the CDR3 is 16 residues. Between the trimmed V and J ends, which lost 3 bases and 0 bases, there was a span of 9 bases. Germline CDR1 reads LNHNV; CDR2 reads YYDKDF (reference sequence). Here the CDR3 DNA reads TGTGCCACCAGCAGCTCCCCGGTCTCTGGGGCCAACGTCCTGACTTTC. Its protein is CATSSSPVSGANVLTF.

The table lists this clonotype with many counts. This chain uses TRBV9 with TRBJ1-5, with 8 bases matching TRBD1. The germline V gene encodes CDR1 SGDLS and CDR2 YYNGEE. V trimming: 1 base; J trimming: 0 bases; junction bases outside the gene matches: 6. The CDR3 is made up of 17 amino acids. The CDR3 nucleotides are TGTGCCAGCAGCGTATCAGACAGGGGAGATAGCAATCAGCCCCAGCATTTT. Translated: CASSVSDRGDSNQPQHF.

The chain combines TRBV6-1 with TRBJ2-7, with TRBD1 matching over 11 bases. Germline V gene sequence: CDR1 MNHNS, CDR2 SASEGT. This CDR3 region has 16 residues. V was clipped by 6 bases and J by 4 bases; unmatched bases: 11. The CDR3 loop reads CASRPSGTGGMYEQYF. As DNA, the CDR3 is TGTGCCAGCAGACCCTCCGGGACAGGGGGGATGTACGAGCAGTACTTC.

The CDR3 DNA sequence: TGCGCCAGCAGCTTGGGGGCCGGATTGAACTATGGCTACACCTTC. Its translation is CASSLGAGLNYGYTF. The V and J genes are TRBV5-1 and TRBJ1-2, with D hard to call. Germline values: CDR1 SGHRS, CDR2 YFSETQ. CDR3 length: 15 amino acids. Trimming cost V 0 bases and J 2 bases, with 11 bases left between them.

In its sample, this clonotype was seen a few times. The rearrangement links TRBV29-1 to TRBJ2-2; possible D gene TRBD1, 6 bases. The V gene lost 7 bases and the J gene lost 1 base, with 10 bases spanning the gap. CDR3 length: 13 residues. In germline, CDR1 is SQVTM, CDR2 ANQGSEA. The CDR3 DNA sequence: TGCAGCGGGGTGGGACAGAACACCGGGGAGCTGTTTTTT. Its translation is CSGVGQNTGELFF.

This clonotype was observed at least ten times. The V gene is TRBV4-1, the J gene TRBJ2-6; D is unresolved. This CDR3 region has 17 residues. The V end was cut by 4 bases, the J end by 0 bases, with 13 bases between. Looked up from germline, CDR1 is MGHRA and CDR2 is YSYEKL. The CDR3 reads CASSPRQDLSGANVLTF. The CDR3 DNA sequence: TGCGCCAGCAGCCCCCGGCAGGACCTCTCTGGGGCCAACGTCCTGACTTTC.

In regard to this clonotype: A read error may produce the germline difference seen at one junction end. The chain employs TRBV12-3 or TRBV12-4 and TRBJ2-5; D gene ambiguous. This CDR3 has 11 residues. In DNA form, the CDR3 reads TGTGCTAGCAGTTTGGTATGGGCCCAGTACTTC. It specifies CASSLVWAQYF.

This clonotype was picked up many times. V gene TRBV28 combines with J gene TRBJ2-7, with no clear D. V lost 7 bases to trimming and J lost 3 bases, with 16 bases between them. The length of the CDR3 is 14 residues. The germline V gene has CDR1 MDHEN and CDR2 SYDVKM. The CDR3 nucleotides are TGTGCCAGCAAAGTTGGCGGCATTGTCTACGAGCAGTACTTC. Translated, it gives CASKVGGIVYEQYF.

This chain joins TRBV6-5 and TRBJ2-7; 8 bases match TRBD2. The germline gives CDR1 MNHEY, CDR2 SVGAGI. The CDR3 contains 16 residues. V lost 2 bases to trimming and J lost 4 bases; unmatched junction nucleotides: 10. In DNA form, the CDR3 reads TGTGCCAGCAGTTACGTCGTTCCTAGCGGGCTATACGAGCAGTACTTC. This codes for CASSYVVPSGLYEQYF.

This clonotype came up a few times. The chain carries TRBV14 and TRBJ2-7, with D possibly being TRBD1 (6 bases). Trimming took off 4 bases at V and 4 bases at J, with 14 bases between the two ends. Looked up from germline, CDR1 is SGHDN and CDR2 is FVKESK. This CDR3 has 14 residues. The CDR3 reads CASSRNPQGYEQYF. The CDR3 DNA is TGTGCCAGCAGCCGAAACCCACAGGGATACGAGCAGTACTTC. Looking up the rest from reference TRBV14 and TRBJ2-7 gives the full variable domain: EAGVTQFPSHSVIEKGQTVTLRCDPISGHDNLYWYRRVMGKEIKFLLHFVKESKQDESGMPNNRFLAERTGGTYSTLKVQPAELEDSGVYFCASSRNPQGYEQYFGPGTRLTVT.

The table lists this clonotype with many counts. This chain joins TRBV28 and TRBJ2-7; weak D call: TRBD1 (5 bases). Germline-derived CDR1 and CDR2 are MDHEN and SYDVKM. Trimming cost V 3 bases and J 7 bases, with 16 bases left between them. The CDR3 covers 14 residues. The CDR3 DNA follows: TGTGCCAGCAGTTTTGGCCAGGGATTAGGTGAGCAGTACTTC. Its translation is CASSFGQGLGEQYF.

Many counts were recorded for this clonotype. This rearrangement joins TRBV6-2 or TRBV6-3 to TRBJ1-1; D is undetermined. V lost 2 bases to trimming and J lost 3 bases, with 13 bases between them. This CDR3 has 15 amino acids. The germline V gene has CDR1 MNHEY and CDR2 SVGEGT. The CDR3 bases are TGTGCCAGCAGTTACGGTGCAGGTACGGACACTGAAGCTTTCTTT. It codes for CASSYGAGTDTEAFF.

This clonotype appeared a few times. Possible read error: a much larger clone is one base away. The V and J genes are TRBV7-2 and TRBJ2-5, with TRBD1 as a possible D gene (6 bases). CDR3 size: 13 residues. Germline loops: CDR1 SGHTA, CDR2 FQGNSA. The CDR3 loop is CASSLMDRETKYF. CDR3 DNA sequence: TGTGCCAGCAGCTTAATGGACAGAGAGACCAAGTACTTC. Full variable domain (outside the CDR3, taken from reference TRBV7-2 and TRBJ2-5): GAGVSQSPSNKVTEKGKDVELRCDPISGHTALYWYRQSLGQGLEFLIYFQGNSAPDKSGLPSDRFSAERTGGSVSTLTIQRTQQEDSAVYLCASSLMDRETKYFGPGTRLLVL.

This clonotype was recorded at least ten times. The CDR3 DNA is TGTGCCAGCAGCAAGATTCAGGGGCAGCCCCAGCATTTT. It specifies CASSKIQGQPQHF. J is TRBJ1-5 and V is TRBV12-3 or TRBV12-4; possibly TRBD1 for D (6 bases). Trimming left V 6 bases short and J 7 bases short, with 13 bases between. The length of the CDR3 is 13 residues.

This clonotype was picked up many times. The chain has TRBV20-1 and TRBJ1-2; D uncertain. CDR3 length: 15 amino acids. From germline, CDR1 is DFQATT and CDR2 SNEGSKA (reference sequence). With 4 bases removed from V and 4 bases from J, the gap between germline ends came to 19 bases. CDR3 DNA sequence: TGCAGTGCTAAGACGCCGCTGGACGAGGCCTATGGCTACACCTTC. As protein: CSAKTPLDEAYGYTF.

This clonotype was observed many times. The chain joins TRBV25-1 to TRBJ2-2; 9 positions agree with TRBD1. The trim removed 2 bases at V and 4 bases at J, leaving 8 bases unmatched. The CDR3 consists of 17 residues. Germline CDR1 MGHDK, CDR2 SYGVNS. CDR3 in DNA: TGTGCCAGCAGTGAACGAACAGGGGGCTTGGGCACCGGGGAGCTGTTTTTT. The encoded protein is CASSERTGGLGTGELFF.

This clonotype was counted at least ten times. The chain employs TRBV12-3 or TRBV12-4 and TRBJ1-1; D gene uncertain. The CDR3 has 12 amino acids. The V end was cut by 5 bases, the J end by 7 bases, with 11 bases between. In DNA, the CDR3 is TGTGCCAGCAGTCTCTTGGGCCATGAAGCTTTCTTT. Its translation: CASSLLGHEAFF.

This clonotype showed up many times. V usage is TRBV2 and J usage is TRBJ2-7; perhaps TRBD1 as D (5 bases). Germline V gives CDR1 SNHLY, CDR2 FYNNEI. The CDR3 contains 12 residues. The V gene lost 6 bases and the J gene lost 3 bases, with 9 bases spanning the gap. In DNA form, the CDR3 reads TGTGCCAGCAGGCAGGGCATCTACGAGCAGTACTTC. Its protein is CASRQGIYEQYF.

Points on this clonotype: The junction does not match germline at one end; this may be a read error. The chain joins TRBV7-9 to TRBJ2-7, with D possibly called TRBD1 or TRBD2 (5 bases each). Germline CDR1 reads SEHNR; CDR2 reads FQNEAQ (reference sequence). CDR3 length: 14 amino acids. Here the CDR3 reads CVSSPVLGAYEQYF. As DNA, the CDR3 is TGTGTCAGCAGCCCCGTCCTGGGGGCCTACGAGCAGTACTTC.

This clonotype was counted at least ten times. A much larger clonotype is one base distant, so this may be a read error. The chain has TRBV27 and TRBJ2-2; D not resolved. V was pared by 4 bases and J by 6 bases, with 6 bases between. The CDR3 spans 12 residues. CDR1 and CDR2 from the germline V gene are MNHEY and SMNVEV (reference sequence). CDR3 region: CASSSHSGELFF. CDR3 nucleotides: TGTGCCAGCAGTTCCCACTCCGGGGAGCTGTTTTTT.

Concerning this clonotype: This sequence may be a read error, since a much larger clone differs from it by one base. The V gene is TRBV7-9, the J gene TRBJ2-2; D is unresolved. V was trimmed by 3 bases and J by 7 bases, leaving 12 bases between them. CDR1 is SEHNR, CDR2 FQNEAQ, per germline (reference sequence). This CDR3 region has 14 residues. CDR3 coding DNA: TGTGCCAGCAGCTTCACCTCGGTCATCGGGGAGCTGTTTTTT. Encoded protein: CASSFTSVIGELFF.

The rearrangement links TRBV7-2 to TRBJ2-7; D is unresolved. V lost 5 bases and J lost 6, with 8 bases in between. There are 11 residues in the CDR3. The V gene's germline CDR1 is SGHTA and CDR2 FQGNSA. In DNA form, the CDR3 reads TGTGCCAGCAGCGGCTCGCGCGAGCAGTACTTC. Protein sequence: CASSGSREQYF.